What follows are 29 T cell receptor beta chains derived from one specimen sequenced in a study of human T cells and chemical hapten exposure. The study extracted total RNA from unfractionated whole blood. TCRdb processed the 5' RACE reads anew with MiXCR; each CDR3 protein has one entry. The sample shows roughly 110,000 distinct CDR3 sequences, approximately 19% of them seen only once. These receptors all stem from a human donor in good health.

The chain recombines TRBV5-1 with TRBJ2-6; maybe TRBD2 (6 bases). The CDR3 consists of 14 residues. Between the trimmed V and J ends, which lost 7 bases and 4 bases, there was a span of 12 bases. Germline assignment: CDR1 SGHRS and CDR2 YFSETQ. In DNA, the CDR3 is TGCGCCAGCTCAGTAGCGGTGGGGGCCAACGTCCTGACTTTC. Residues: CASSVAVGANVLTF. Using reference TRBV5-1 and TRBJ2-6 for the parts outside the CDR3, the full variable domain is KAGVTQTPRYLIKTRGQQVTLSCSPISGHRSVSWYQQTPGQGLQFLFEYFSETQRNKGNFPGRFSGRQFSNSRSEMNVSTLELGDSALYLCASSVAVGANVLTFGAGSRLTVL.

The rearrangement uses TRBV28 and TRBJ2-3; 10 positions match TRBD2. The CDR3 sequence is 16 residues long. Trimming removed 5 bases from V and 12 bases from J; junction bases left unmatched: 17. The V gene's germline CDR1 is MDHEN and CDR2 SYDVKM. The CDR3 bases are TGTGCCAGCAGTACTCTCGGACTAGCGGCCAGAACTTTACAGTATTTT. The encoded protein is CASSTLGLAARTLQYF.

V gene TRBV27 combines with J gene TRBJ1-1, with D possibly matching TRBD1 (6 bases). The germline gives CDR1 MNHEY, CDR2 SMNVEV (reference sequence). V was trimmed by 0 bases and J by 4 bases, leaving 21 bases between them. The CDR3 contains 18 residues. The chain's CDR3 is CASSLSMAGAIGRTEAFF. As DNA, the CDR3 is TGTGCCAGCAGTTTATCGATGGCGGGGGCGATCGGGCGCACTGAAGCTTTCTTT.

The rearrangement joins TRBV6-5 to TRBJ1-4; D is unresolved. V was cut by 7 bases and J by 1 base, with 10 bases left in between. Germline CDR1 reads MNHEY; CDR2 reads SVGAGI. This CDR3 comprises 14 residues. In DNA form, the CDR3 reads TGTGCCAGCACCCCCGATGAAACTAATGAAAAACTGTTTTTT. It encodes CASTPDETNEKLFF.

The V and J genes are TRBV20-1 and TRBJ2-2, with TRBD1 as a possible D gene (8 bases). This CDR3 has 14 residues. Deletions cut 3 bases from V and 6 bases from J, with 14 bases between. The germline gives CDR1 DFQATT, CDR2 SNEGSKA (reference sequence). CDR3 coding DNA: TGCAGTGCTAGCCGAACAGGGGGGGCCGGGGAGCTGTTTTTT. Its translation: CSASRTGGAGELFF.

The chain recombines TRBV20-1 with TRBJ2-2, with 11 positions matching TRBD2. Germline V gene sequence: CDR1 DFQATT, CDR2 SNEGSKA (reference sequence). There are 15 residues in the CDR3. V shed 3 bases, J shed 5 bases, and the junction held 5 bases outside the gene matches. CDR3: CSASVASGGTGELFF. For the CDR3, the DNA is TGCAGTGCTAGCGTGGCTAGCGGGGGGACCGGGGAGCTGTTTTTT.

This clonotype was detected only a few times. V usage is TRBV5-4 and J usage is TRBJ2-5; no clear D. Between the trimmed V and J ends, which lost 4 bases and 1 base, there was a span of 14 bases. CDR3 length: 15 amino acids. Germline CDR1 is SGHNT and CDR2 is YYREEE (reference sequence). CDR3: CASSPPGATQETQYF. The CDR3 bases are TGTGCCAGCAGCCCGCCCGGAGCCACCCAAGAGACCCAGTACTTC.

The chain carries TRBV27 and TRBJ2-1; TRBD2 matches at 7 bases. The germline CDR1 and CDR2 sequences are MNHEY and SMNVEV (reference sequence). The CDR3 has 14 residues. V was clipped by 7 bases and J by 4 bases; unmatched bases: 7. The chain's CDR3 is CASTPSGNYNEQFF. Written as DNA, the CDR3 is TGTGCCAGCACCCCTAGCGGTAATTACAATGAGCAGTTCTTC.

The rearrangement uses TRBV11-3 and TRBJ2-1; D perhaps matches TRBD1 (6 bases). This CDR3 has 15 amino acids. Germline CDR1 and CDR2: SGHNT and YENEEA. V gave up 2 bases and J gave up 7 bases, with 15 bases separating them. CDR3 bases: TGTGCCAGCAGCTTAAAACAGGGAAACTGGAATGAGCAGTTCTTC. Protein sequence: CASSLKQGNWNEQFF.

The chain has TRBV5-1 and TRBJ1-1; tentative D call: TRBD1 (6 bases). The germline V gene has CDR1 SGHRS and CDR2 YFSETQ. There are 16 residues in the CDR3. Trimming took off 1 base at V and 6 bases at J, with 19 bases between the two ends. The CDR3 coding sequence is TGCGCCAGCAGCTTGCGGCAGGGGTTGGCAACAGCTGAAGCTTTCTTT. Its protein product is CASSLRQGLATAEAFF.

This clonotype was picked up a small number of times. The rearrangement links TRBV15 to TRBJ2-1, with no clear D. This CDR3 is 13 amino acids long. V was cut by 1 base and J by 2 bases, with 3 bases left in between. Germline V gene sequence: CDR1 LNHNV, CDR2 YYDKDF (reference sequence). The CDR3 loop is CATSRAAYNEQFF. The CDR3 DNA follows: TGTGCCACCAGCAGAGCAGCCTACAATGAGCAGTTCTTC.

The chain is built from TRBV5-6 and TRBJ2-7; maybe TRBD2 (6 bases). Germline CDR1 reads SGHDT; CDR2 reads YYEEEE. This CDR3 has 14 amino acids. V was cut by 4 bases and J by 3 bases, with 14 bases left in between. CDR3 DNA sequence: TGTGCCAGCAGCAGGACGGGACTTAGCTACGAGCAGTACTTC. Amino acid sequence: CASSRTGLSYEQYF.

The chain recombines TRBV15 with TRBJ2-7; a weak D match, TRBD2 (6 bases). Trimming pared 3 bases from V and 7 bases from J, leaving 13 bases between. Germline V gene sequence: CDR1 LNHNV, CDR2 YYDKDF (reference sequence). The CDR3 length is 13 residues. CDR3 protein: CATSRAWGEEQYF. The CDR3 DNA sequence: TGTGCCACCAGCAGGGCTTGGGGGGAAGAGCAGTACTTC.

This clonotype was observed a handful of times. The chain joins TRBV6-5 to TRBJ1-1, with D possibly matching TRBD1 (5 bases). Looked up from germline, CDR1 is MNHEY and CDR2 is SVGAGI. V lost 5 bases to trimming and J lost 8 bases, with 18 bases between them. CDR3 size: 14 residues. The CDR3 reads CASSPERGRKEAFF. In DNA, the CDR3 is TGTGCCAGCAGTCCCGAGAGGGGCAGAAAAGAAGCTTTCTTT.

V and J are TRBV20-1 and TRBJ2-3; TRBD2 might be the D (6 bases). This CDR3 is built from 13 residues. Deletions cut 4 bases from V and 3 bases from J, with 11 bases between. Germline CDR1 and CDR2: DFQATT and SNEGSKA (reference sequence). CDR3 in DNA: TGCAGTGCTATGGAGGGCCAAACAGATACGCAGTATTTT. It codes for CSAMEGQTDTQYF.

The chain links TRBV5-1 to TRBJ2-3; 12 nucleotides agree with TRBD2. V gave up 4 bases and J gave up 0 bases; unmatched junction bases: 3. This CDR3 has 16 amino acids. Germline CDR1 is SGHRS and CDR2 is YFSETQ. The CDR3 sequence is CASSVGLAGSTDTQYF. CDR3 bases: TGCGCCAGCAGCGTAGGACTAGCGGGAAGCACAGATACGCAGTATTTT.

This clonotype has a handful of counts. This chain joins TRBV7-9 and TRBJ1-6; 7 nucleotides line up with TRBD1. CDR3 length: 14 residues. The germline CDR1 and CDR2 sequences are SEHNR and FQNEAQ (reference sequence). After removal of 5 bases from V and 7 bases from J, the junction contained 5 bases not matched to a gene. CDR3 amino acids: CASSRGQTNSPLHF. As DNA, the CDR3 is TGTGCCAGCAGCCGGGGACAGACAAATTCACCCCTCCACTTT.

As to this clonotype: Its ends do not fully match the called genes, so a read error is possible. This chain joins TRBV6-1 and TRBJ2-1, with TRBD2 identical over 14 bases. This CDR3 has 19 amino acids. Germline V gives CDR1 MNHNS, CDR2 SASEGT. CDR3 amino acids: CASSAPTGTSGRRGGERFF. CDR3 DNA sequence: TGTGCCAGCAGTGCCCCCACTGGGACTAGCGGGAGACGAGGGGGTGAGCGGTTCTTC.

V gene TRBV29-1 combines with J gene TRBJ2-7, with TRBD1 matching 7 bases. CDR3 length: 13 amino acids. With 4 bases clipped from V and 4 bases from J, the junction kept 7 bases outside the gene matches. CDR1 is SQVTM and CDR2 is ANQGSEA in the germline V gene. The CDR3 DNA follows: TGCAGCGTTGCCCTGACAGGGACGTACGAGCAGTACTTC. Translation gives CSVALTGTYEQYF.

This clonotype was seen only a few times. This rearrangement joins TRBV6-1 to TRBJ2-5; the D call may be TRBD1 or TRBD2 (6 bases each). This CDR3 spans 13 amino acids. V was cut by 7 bases and J by 7 bases, with 16 bases left in between. CDR1 is MNHNS, CDR2 SASEGT, per germline. In DNA, the CDR3 is TGTGCCAGCAATGCGCCGGAGGGGGGGACCCAGTACTTC. Protein sequence: CASNAPEGGTQYF.

This clonotype was counted a few times. CDR3 residues: CASSLDGYRLTLAGSEDTQYF. The CDR3 coding sequence is TGTGCCAGCAGCTTAGATGGGTATCGCCTAACCCTAGCGGGATCCGAGGATACGCAGTATTTT. The gene calls are TRBV11-2 and TRBJ2-3, with 9 positions matching TRBD2. The CDR3 contains 21 residues. CDR1 and CDR2 from the germline V gene are SGHAT and FQNNGV. J was trimmed by 6 bases and V by 0 bases; bases with no gene match: 22.

This clonotype was detected only a few times. This chain uses TRBV28 with TRBJ2-4; perhaps TRBD1 as D (6 bases). V lost 7 bases, J lost 2 bases, and 15 bases lay in between. Germline CDR1 reads MDHEN; CDR2 reads SYDVKM. The CDR3 is 15 amino acids. In DNA, the CDR3 is TGTGCCAGCACTCCAATAGGGGGTTCCAAAAACATTCAGTACTTC. Translating gives CASTPIGGSKNIQYF.

The DNA for the CDR3 is TGTGCCAGCAGCCGTTGGGGACGCCGGGAGGAAGAGACCCAGTACTTC. This sequence encodes CASSRWGRREEETQYF. The chain uses TRBV5-4 and TRBJ2-5; the match to TRBD2 covers 7 bases. The CDR3 has 16 amino acids. Losses at the gene ends were 4 bases for V and 3 bases for J; bases not matched to a gene: 12. Germline V gives CDR1 SGHNT, CDR2 YYREEE (reference sequence).

This clonotype was observed a handful of times. The chain carries TRBV20-1 and TRBJ2-1; possible D gene TRBD2, 5 bases. The CDR3 spans 15 residues. Germline CDR1 DFQATT, CDR2 SNEGSKA (reference sequence). V lost 3 bases, J lost 2 bases, and 14 bases lay in between. CDR3 in amino acids: CSASLGSTTYNEQFF. In nucleotides, the CDR3 is TGCAGTGCTAGTTTGGGGAGCACGACCTACAATGAGCAGTTCTTC.

This clonotype was counted only a few times. The V and J genes are TRBV29-1 and TRBJ2-3; perhaps TRBD2 as D (6 bases). Germline V gene lookup returns CDR1 SQVTM and CDR2 ANQGSEA. CDR3 length equals 13 residues. Trimming cost V 4 bases and J 6 bases, with 14 bases left between them. The CDR3 DNA sequence: TGCAGCGTTGCCGGAGGTGCGGGGGATACGCAGTATTTT. Translation: CSVAGGAGDTQYF.

The chain employs TRBV13 and TRBJ2-7, with a possible D match to TRBD1 (6 bases). The germline V gene encodes CDR1 PRHDT and CDR2 FYEKMQ (reference sequence). This CDR3 spans 14 amino acids. The ends were cut back, 1 base at V and 2 bases at J, with 9 bases in the middle. CDR3 amino acids: CASSLAGDTYEQYF. CDR3 DNA sequence: TGTGCCAGCAGCTTAGCCGGGGACACCTACGAGCAGTACTTC.

This clonotype was observed a handful of times. The chain carries TRBV28 and TRBJ2-2; 9 positions match TRBD1. J lost 4 bases, V lost 8 bases, and 8 bases had no gene match. Germline CDR1 MDHEN, CDR2 SYDVKM. The CDR3 contains 15 residues. CDR3 protein: CASQWTGEGTGELFF. CDR3 in DNA: TGTGCCAGCCAATGGACAGGGGAGGGCACCGGGGAGCTGTTTTTT.

This chain connects TRBV28 to TRBJ2-3; unclear D gene. The CDR3 extends over 13 amino acids. The V gene's germline CDR1 is MDHEN and CDR2 SYDVKM. Trimming pared 5 bases from V and 6 bases from J, leaving 12 bases between. CDR3 nucleotides: TGTGCCAGCAGTCCCACTGGGGTGGATACGCAGTATTTT. Its protein is CASSPTGVDTQYF. Variable domain in full (rest from reference TRBV28 and TRBJ2-3): DVKVTQSSRYLVKRTGEKVFLECVQDMDHENMFWYRQDPGLGLRLIYFSYDVKMKEKGDIPEGYSVSREKKERFSLILESASTNQTSMYLCASSPTGVDTQYFGPGTRLTVL.

There are a few counts of this clonotype. The V gene is TRBV29-1, the J gene TRBJ2-7, with a possible D match to TRBD2 (5 bases). CDR3 length: 12 residues. CDR1 is SQVTM, CDR2 ANQGSEA, per germline. The V end was cut by 6 bases, the J end by 2 bases, with 11 bases between. In nucleotides, the CDR3 is TGCAGCGTAGTGACGGGGACCTACGAGCAGTACTTC. Its protein product is CSVVTGTYEQYF.